This paragraph reports one TCR beta chain. These data come from a study of CD8 T cells in Susac syndrome. Turning to the study itself: There were Susac syndrome patients who were therapy-naive at blood draw, others on corticosteroids, and others on intravenous immunoglobulin alone.

It was negative isolation that provided the CD8+ and CD4+ T cells, whereas TEMRA cells were enriched by FACS. Random hexamers were used to reverse transcribe about 0.5 to 1 ug of RNA. TCRdb re-called the immunoSEQ multiplex PCR reads through MiXCR, storing one row per CDR3 protein. The sample records 95,000 to 150,000 distinct CDR3 sequences, around 94% being singletons. Sequenced: CD8+ T cells from PBMCs. The TCR originated in a human donor with Susac syndrome.

CDR3: CASSQSGQVYNEQFF. The CDR3 nucleotides are TGCGCCAGCAGCCAGTCGGGACAGGTCTACAATGAGCAGTTCTTC. The rearrangement joins TRBV4-1 to TRBJ2-1; 8 bases fit TRBD1. The CDR3 runs 15 residues. CDR1 and CDR2 from the germline V gene are MGHRA and YSYEKL. V dropped 3 bases and J dropped 3; count of bases not matched to a gene: 4.